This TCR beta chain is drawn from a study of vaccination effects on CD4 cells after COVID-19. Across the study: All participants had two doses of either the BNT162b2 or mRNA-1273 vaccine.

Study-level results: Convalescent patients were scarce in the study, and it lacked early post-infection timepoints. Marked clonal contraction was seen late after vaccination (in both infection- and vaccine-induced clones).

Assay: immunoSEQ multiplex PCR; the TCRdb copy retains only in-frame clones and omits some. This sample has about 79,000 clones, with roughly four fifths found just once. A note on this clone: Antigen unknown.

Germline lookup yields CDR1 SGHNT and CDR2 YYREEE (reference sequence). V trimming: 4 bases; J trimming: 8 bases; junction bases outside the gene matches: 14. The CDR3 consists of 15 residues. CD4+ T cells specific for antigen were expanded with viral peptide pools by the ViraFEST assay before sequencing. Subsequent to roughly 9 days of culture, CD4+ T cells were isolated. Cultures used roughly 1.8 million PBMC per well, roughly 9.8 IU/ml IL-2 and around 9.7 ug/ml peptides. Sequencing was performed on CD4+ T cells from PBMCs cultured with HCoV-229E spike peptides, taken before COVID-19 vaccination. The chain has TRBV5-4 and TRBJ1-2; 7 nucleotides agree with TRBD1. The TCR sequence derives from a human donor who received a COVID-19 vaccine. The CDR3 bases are TGTGCCAGCAGCCCAAGCGCCGGGACAGCTACCGGCTACACCTTC. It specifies CASSPSAGTATGYTF.